The clone carrying this TCR beta chain turned up a few times. What it recognizes is unknown. The isolated RNA, all of it, was reverse transcribed, so expressed TCRB transcripts were what got sequenced. Mean read depth for naive, central memory and regulatory T cell samples was several million reads. The repertoire was sequenced with immunoSEQ multiplex PCR; TCRdb's copy has only in-frame clones and lacks some. The profile covers about 710,000 clones, with around an eighth appearing a single time and 0.03% to 0.045% taken by the ten largest. Purity exceeded 98% in all sorted populations. This sample stems from a study of beta chain features in type 1 diabetes. Whole-study results and caveats: Shorter TCRB CDR3s, moderately but significantly so, marked every one of the four CD4+ subsets in Type 1 diabetes patients.

The CDR3 length is 12 residues. V lost 2 bases and J 9 bases, leaving 10 bases between the germline ends. Looked up from germline, CDR1 is SGHTA and CDR2 is FQGNSA. The sequence derives from a man younger than 35 with type 1 diabetes. Sequencing was carried out using naive CD4+ T cells from blood. The J gene is TRBJ2-5, the V gene TRBV7-2, with D perhaps being TRBD1 or TRBD2 (5 bases each). DNA for the CDR3: TGTGCCAGCAGCTTAATCTCGGGGCCCCAGTACTTC. Amino acids: CASSLISGPQYF. The full variable domain, rest sourced from reference TRBV7-2 and TRBJ2-5, is GAGVSQSPSNKVTEKGKDVELRCDPISGHTALYWYRQSLGQGLEFLIYFQGNSAPDKSGLPSDRFSAERTGGSVSTLTIQRTQQEDSAVYLCASSLISGPQYFGPGTRLLVL.